Each of the 28 T cell receptor beta chains below was sequenced from the same sample in a study of cytomegalovirus exposure and HLA in healthy donors. PCR amplification relied on 60 Vbeta primers (plus 13 Jbeta primers). The repertoire was sequenced with immunoSEQ multiplex PCR; TCRdb's copy has only in-frame clones and lacks some. Seen here are about 150,000 clones, approximately 85% observed once, and the top ten hold less than 2.5%. Sequencing was performed on PBMCs. The receptors stem from a woman aged 18 to 35 in good health and CMV-seronegative.

The rearrangement links TRBV7-2 to TRBJ1-1; D call uncertain. The ends were cut back, 3 bases at V and 6 bases at J, with 11 bases in the middle. CDR3 length equals 13 residues. The V gene's germline CDR1 is SGHTA and CDR2 FQGNSA. Here the CDR3 reads CASSFENMAEAFF. CDR3 coding DNA: TGTGCCAGCAGCTTTGAAAACATGGCTGAAGCTTTCTTT.

In this sample, this clone turned up a few times. This chain joins TRBV10-1 and TRBJ2-3; 10 bases fit TRBD1. Looked up from germline, CDR1 is WNHNN and CDR2 is SYGVQD (reference sequence). The CDR3 contains 15 residues. V was pared by 4 bases and J by 2 bases, with 3 bases of the junction left unmatched. The CDR3 coding sequence is TGCGCCAGCAGTGCGACAGGGGGCAACACAGATACGCAGTATTTT. Protein: CASSATGGNTDTQYF.

This chain uses TRBV11-2 with TRBJ2-1, with D unresolved. CDR1 is SGHAT, CDR2 FQNNGV, per germline. Trimming removed 5 bases at V and 5 bases at J, with 7 bases between. The CDR3 spans 12 residues. The CDR3 sequence: CASSQQHNEQFF. Written as DNA, the CDR3 is TGTGCCAGCAGCCAACAACACAATGAGCAGTTCTTC.

In DNA form, the CDR3 reads TGTGCCAGCAGTCCACAGGGGGGAATTCGGGAAAAACTGTTTTTT. Encoded protein: CASSPQGGIREKLFF. J is TRBJ1-4 and V is TRBV28, with 8 bases that match TRBD1. Germline V gene lookup returns CDR1 MDHEN and CDR2 SYDVKM. The CDR3 extends over 15 amino acids. V shed 5 bases and J 8 bases; nucleotides not matched to a gene: 10.

The chain employs TRBV28 and TRBJ2-1; 12 nucleotides match TRBD1. The CDR3 loop spans 17 amino acids. Germline lookup yields CDR1 MDHEN and CDR2 SYDVKM. The V and J ends lost 1 base and 6 bases, in that order; junction bases with no gene match: 7. In nucleotides, the CDR3 is TGTGCCAGCAGTTTATCGTCCGGGACAGGGGGCTTCAATGAGCAGTTCTTC. This encodes CASSLSSGTGGFNEQFF. Supplemented by reference TRBV28 and TRBJ2-1, the full variable domain reads DVKVTQSSRYLVKRTGEKVFLECVQDMDHENMFWYRQDPGLGLRLIYFSYDVKMKEKGDIPEGYSVSREKKERFSLILESASTNQTSMYLCASSLSSGTGGFNEQFFGPGTRLTVL.

The chain employs TRBV9 and TRBJ2-7; 10 bases line up with TRBD2. Losses at the gene ends were 4 bases for V and 2 bases for J; bases not matched to a gene: 6. Germline values: CDR1 SGDLS, CDR2 YYNGEE. The length of the CDR3 is 15 residues. Here the CDR3 DNA reads TGTGCCAGCAGCTCCGGACTAGCGGAACCCTACGAGCAGTACTTC. It yields the protein CASSSGLAEPYEQYF.

For the CDR3, the DNA is TGCGCCAGCAGTAGGGGCACCGGGGAGCTGTTTTTT. Translating it yields CASSRGTGELFF. This chain uses TRBV5-1 with TRBJ2-2, with D possibly TRBD1 on 5 matching bases. The CDR3 length is 12 residues. V was pared by 5 bases and J by 4 bases, with 6 bases between. Germline V gene lookup returns CDR1 SGHRS and CDR2 YFSETQ.

The chain links TRBV7-8 to TRBJ2-7, with D maybe TRBD1 (6 bases). Trimming left V 1 base short and J 1 base short, with 11 bases between. Germline V lookup: CDR1 SGHVS, CDR2 FQNEAQ. CDR3 length: 15 residues. The CDR3 nucleotides are TGTGCCAGCAGCTTAGAACAGGGTGGATCCTACGAGCAGTACTTC. As protein: CASSLEQGGSYEQYF. The full variable domain, in which reference TRBV7-8 and TRBJ2-7 provide the parts outside the CDR3, is GAGVSQSPRYKVAKRGQDVALRCDPISGHVSLFWYQQALGQGPEFLTYFQNEAQLDKSGLPSDRFFAERPEGSVSTLKIQRTQQEDSAVYLCASSLEQGGSYEQYFGPGTRLTVT.

The chain has TRBV28 and TRBJ2-2; possible D gene TRBD1, 6 bases. Germline CDR1 is MDHEN and CDR2 is SYDVKM. V dropped 2 bases and J dropped 4 bases, with 20 bases sitting between them. This CDR3 has 18 amino acids. CDR3 in amino acids: CASSLDVDRPAITGELFF. The CDR3 DNA reads as TGTGCCAGCAGTTTAGACGTCGACAGGCCCGCGATCACCGGGGAGCTGTTTTTT.

The chain has TRBV5-4 and TRBJ2-7, with TRBD2 matching over 7 bases. The CDR3 loop spans 16 amino acids. The V gene's germline CDR1 is SGHNT and CDR2 YYREEE (reference sequence). The trim removed 2 bases at V and 1 base at J, leaving 9 bases unmatched. The CDR3 sequence: CASSLSAWRGSYEQYF. In nucleotides, the CDR3 is TGTGCCAGCAGCTTATCCGCCTGGCGGGGGTCCTACGAGCAGTACTTC.

In its sample, this clone was seen once. The chain recombines TRBV10-3 with TRBJ2-7; 10 bases line up with TRBD2. This CDR3 comprises 13 residues. In germline, CDR1 is ENHRY, CDR2 SYGVKD. Trimming cost V 4 bases and J 5 bases; bases outside gene matches: 2. CDR3 sequence: CAISGGLANEQYF. For the CDR3, the DNA is TGTGCCATCAGTGGGGGACTAGCGAACGAGCAGTACTTC.

This chain joins TRBV5-1 and TRBJ2-7, with 8 positions matching TRBD1. Germline assignment: CDR1 SGHRS and CDR2 YFSETQ. V dropped 2 bases and J dropped 6; count of bases not matched to a gene: 4. There are 13 residues in the CDR3. The CDR3 loop reads CASSLSTGGEQYF. The CDR3 coding sequence is TGCGCCAGCAGCTTATCCACAGGGGGCGAGCAGTACTTC.

The J gene is TRBJ1-2, the V gene TRBV6-6; 7 bases are shared with TRBD1. Germline V gene data show CDR1 as MNHNY and CDR2 as SVGAGI (reference sequence). CDR3 size: 15 residues. V gave up 6 bases and J gave up 7 bases; unmatched junction bases: 14. The chain's CDR3 is CASRHAAGGAGGYTF. CDR3 DNA sequence: TGTGCCAGCAGACACGCGGCAGGGGGAGCTGGTGGCTACACCTTC.

CDR3 DNA sequence: TGTGCCAGCAGTGCAGGGGGTGCTGGGGCCAACGTCCTGACTTTC. Protein sequence: CASSAGGAGANVLTF. The chain uses TRBV27 and TRBJ2-6, with 7 nucleotides matching TRBD1. The CDR3 length is 15 residues. CDR1 and CDR2 (germline): MNHEY, SMNVEV (reference sequence). V was clipped by 5 bases and J by 2 bases; unmatched bases: 3.

The chain employs TRBV28 and TRBJ1-1, with TRBD1 identical over 7 bases. The CDR3 length is 14 residues. The germline V gene encodes CDR1 MDHEN and CDR2 SYDVKM. V dropped 6 bases and J dropped 6; count of bases not matched to a gene: 10. The CDR3 coding sequence is TGTGCCAGCAGACCCGCCGACAGGGTCCCTGAAGCTTTCTTT. Translated: CASRPADRVPEAFF.

This chain uses TRBV5-1 with TRBJ2-4, with TRBD1 matching 9 bases. V shed 4 bases and J 7 bases; nucleotides not matched to a gene: 9. The germline V gene has CDR1 SGHRS and CDR2 YFSETQ. The length of the CDR3 is 15 residues. CDR3 sequence (DNA): TGCGCCAGCAGCCATCGGGACAGGGTAGGGAACATTCAGTACTTC. Translating it yields CASSHRDRVGNIQYF. The whole variable domain, remainder taken from reference TRBV5-1 and TRBJ2-4, is KAGVTQTPRYLIKTRGQQVTLSCSPISGHRSVSWYQQTPGQGLQFLFEYFSETQRNKGNFPGRFSGRQFSNSRSEMNVSTLELGDSALYLCASSHRDRVGNIQYFGAGTRLSVL.

V gene TRBV28 combines with J gene TRBJ2-1; 7 nucleotides match TRBD2. V was pared by 2 bases and J by 2 bases, with 9 bases of the junction left unmatched. The CDR3 covers 17 residues. Germline V lookup: CDR1 MDHEN, CDR2 SYDVKM. The CDR3 loop is CASSLVVAGATYNEQFF. The CDR3 nucleotides are TGTGCCAGCAGTTTAGTGGTAGCGGGTGCAACCTACAATGAGCAGTTCTTC.

The gene calls are TRBV5-1 and TRBJ2-2, with 10 bases matching TRBD1. CDR1 SGHRS and CDR2 YFSETQ come from the germline V gene. The CDR3 contains 15 residues. J gave up 4 bases and V 3 bases, and 3 bases lay outside the gene matches. CDR3 protein: CASSSGQGITGELFF. The CDR3 DNA reads as TGCGCCAGCAGCTCGGGACAGGGGATCACCGGGGAGCTGTTTTTT.

The V and J genes are TRBV29-1 and TRBJ2-1, with 13 bases that match TRBD2. V gave up 6 bases and J gave up 10 bases; unmatched junction bases: 12. The germline gives CDR1 SQVTM, CDR2 ANQGSEA. CDR3 length equals 15 residues. The CDR3 here is CSVRKGLAGLREQFF. The CDR3 DNA reads TGCAGCGTAAGGAAGGGACTAGCGGGACTGCGAGAGCAGTTCTTC.

The J gene is TRBJ1-2, the V gene TRBV14; D gene ambiguous. The CDR3 has 13 amino acids. V was trimmed by 1 base and J by 8 bases, leaving 11 bases between them. Germline CDR1 is SGHDN and CDR2 is FVKESK. In nucleotides, the CDR3 is TGTGCCAGCAGCCAAGTAGTAGCGGGGGGCTACACCTTC. It translates to CASSQVVAGGYTF.

The chain couples TRBV7-9 to TRBJ2-2; TRBD1 matches at 12 bases. V lost 5 bases, J lost 7 bases, and 8 bases stayed unmatched. CDR3 size: 16 residues. CDR1 SEHNR and CDR2 FQNEAQ come from the germline V gene (reference sequence). For the CDR3, the DNA is TGTGCCAGCAGCCCCAGGGACAGGGGGCTAGGCGGGGAGCTGTTTTTT. It translates to CASSPRDRGLGGELFF.

This chain connects TRBV5-1 to TRBJ1-4, with D possibly matching TRBD1 (5 bases). V was pared by 0 bases and J by 8 bases, with 11 bases between. Germline loops: CDR1 SGHRS, CDR2 YFSETQ. This CDR3 is 14 amino acids long. The DNA for the CDR3 is TGCGCCAGCAGCTTGGGATTATGGGGCGAAAAACTGTTTTTT. It is translated as CASSLGLWGEKLFF.

This chain uses TRBV2 with TRBJ2-1, with 14 bases lining up with TRBD2. The J segment lost 8 bases and the V segment lost 9 bases, leaving 6 bases of the junction unmatched. The CDR3 totals 14 residues. Germline V gene lookup returns CDR1 SNHLY and CDR2 FYNNEI. The CDR3, as DNA: TGTGCCAGTATGACTAGCGGGGGGGCGCATGAGCAGTTCTTC. Translating gives CASMTSGGAHEQFF.

The chain carries TRBV4-2 and TRBJ2-3; D is undetermined. The V and J ends lost 4 bases and 5 bases respectively, with 4 bases between them. Germline CDR1 LGHNA, CDR2 YNFKEQ. The CDR3 covers 11 residues. CDR3 DNA sequence: TGTGCCAGCAGCCTTCGAGATACGCAGTATTTT. The encoded protein is CASSLRDTQYF.

V gene TRBV4-3 combines with J gene TRBJ2-3; 8 nucleotides match TRBD2. The CDR3 runs 16 residues. Trimming at V came to 4 bases and at J to 2 bases, leaving 8 bases not matched to a gene. Germline-derived CDR1 and CDR2 are LGHNA and YSLEER. The CDR3 DNA reads TGCGCCAGCAGCCCTGGGTCGGGGGGGTTCACAGATACGCAGTATTTT. This gives the protein CASSPGSGGFTDTQYF.

The chain employs TRBV7-2 and TRBJ2-1, with 7 nucleotides matching TRBD1. Trimming cost V 2 bases and J 0 bases; bases outside gene matches: 4. This CDR3 spans 16 amino acids. From germline, CDR1 is SGHTA and CDR2 FQGNSA. The CDR3 DNA reads as TGTGCCAGCAGCTTAAGACGGGACAGCTCCTACAATGAGCAGTTCTTC. It is translated as CASSLRRDSSYNEQFF.

The J gene is TRBJ2-5, the V gene TRBV14; weak D call: TRBD1 (6 bases). The CDR3 has 14 amino acids. Germline lookup yields CDR1 SGHDN and CDR2 FVKESK. V was pared by 3 bases and J by 5 bases, with 13 bases between. Here the CDR3 reads CASSHARGMETQYF. The CDR3 nucleotides are TGTGCCAGCAGCCATGCGAGGGGGATGGAGACCCAGTACTTC. Full variable domain (missing parts from reference TRBV14 and TRBJ2-5): EAGVTQFPSHSVIEKGQTVTLRCDPISGHDNLYWYRRVMGKEIKFLLHFVKESKQDESGMPNNRFLAERTGGTYSTLKVQPAELEDSGVYFCASSHARGMETQYFGPGTRLLVL.

The chain joins TRBV2 to TRBJ1-4, with 8 bases that match TRBD1. This CDR3 has 13 residues. CDR1 and CDR2 (germline): SNHLY, FYNNEI. The trim removed 8 bases at V and 11 bases at J, leaving 10 bases unmatched. In nucleotides, the CDR3 is TGTGCCAGCTCTGGCAGGGGGCAGGGTAAACTGTTTTTT. This codes for CASSGRGQGKLFF.